The present entry profiles one T cell receptor (beta chain) with its context. The data stem from a study of cytomegalovirus exposure and HLA in healthy donors. Primers: 60 Vbeta forward and 13 Jbeta reverse. The repertoire was sequenced with immunoSEQ multiplex PCR; TCRdb's copy has only in-frame clones and lacks some. The sample records about 150,000 clones, around 74% being singletons. Trimming cost V 5 bases and J 9 bases; bases outside gene matches: 3. CDR3 length: 13 residues. Germline CDR1 reads LNHDA; CDR2 reads SQIVND (reference sequence). This sequence joins TRBV19 and TRBJ2-1; TRBD2 matches 11 bases. Sequences were obtained from PBMCs. This sequence was found in a man between 18 and 29 years old in good health and CMV-seronegative. CDR3 amino acids: CASSPSGGPEQFF. The CDR3 DNA is TGTGCCAGTAGTCCTAGCGGGGGGCCTGAGCAGTTCTTC.